These 22 T cell receptor beta chains were sequenced from one sample in a study of PD-1 blockade in classical Hodgkin lymphoma. Profiled with immunoSEQ multiplex PCR; TCRdb holds only in-frame clones, not every one. The data show 27,000 or so clones, with over 55% seen just once and about 3.6% held by the top ten. The time point: cycle 4 day 1 (C4D1), after five to seven weeks of nivolumab. With no exception, relapse followed autologous stem cell transplantation in all patients, and brentuximab vedotin exposure varied. The source material was peripheral blood mononuclear cells (PBMCs), sampled before the fourth cycle of nivolumab. These receptors all come from a human donor with classical Hodgkin lymphoma.

V gene TRBV7-9 combines with J gene TRBJ1-4; D possibly corresponds to TRBD1 (6 bases). Trimming took off 4 bases at V and 3 bases at J, with 12 bases between the two ends. Germline V gene data show CDR1 as SEHNR and CDR2 as FQNEAQ (reference sequence). This CDR3 has 15 amino acids. The CDR3 DNA follows: TGTGCCAGCAGCTGGGGGCGGGGGCCTAATGAAAAACTGTTTTTT. Protein: CASSWGRGPNEKLFF. Full variable domain (rest looked up from reference TRBV7-9 and TRBJ1-4): DTGVSQNPRHKITKRGQNVTFRCDPISEHNRLYWYRQTLGQGPEFLTYFQNEAQLEKSRLLSDRFSAERPKGSFSTLEIQRTEQGDSAMYLCASSWGRGPNEKLFFGSGTQLSVL.

The chain links TRBV7-9 to TRBJ1-2; TRBD1 aligns across 7 bases. CDR1 is SEHNR and CDR2 is FQNEAQ in the germline V gene (reference sequence). The V gene end was trimmed by 4 bases and the J gene end by 2 bases; junction bases not matched to a gene: 7. The CDR3 runs 15 residues. The CDR3 reads CASSSDREWNYGYTF. The DNA for the CDR3 is TGTGCCAGCAGCTCAGACAGGGAGTGGAACTATGGCTACACCTTC.

This clone has only one observation. The chain is built from TRBV7-2 and TRBJ2-7, with a possible D match to TRBD1 (5 bases). V gave up 2 bases and J gave up 0 bases, with 11 bases separating them. The CDR3 contains 15 residues. CDR1 SGHTA and CDR2 FQGNSA come from the germline V gene. The CDR3 sequence: CASSLKGHSSYEQYF. In nucleotides, the CDR3 is TGTGCCAGCAGCTTAAAAGGACACAGCTCCTACGAGCAGTACTTC.

V gene TRBV28 combines with J gene TRBJ1-1, with D possibly TRBD1 on 6 matching bases. Germline V gene sequence: CDR1 MDHEN, CDR2 SYDVKM. The CDR3 spans 15 residues. The germline V and J ends were trimmed by 6 bases and 4 bases, with 18 bases remaining between them. CDR3 in DNA: TGTGCCAGCAGAACCCGAGGCGGGGGGCTCACTGAAGCTTTCTTT. Translated: CASRTRGGGLTEAFF.

This clone was observed a few times. This sequence joins TRBV29-1 and TRBJ1-1; TRBD1 is a possible D gene (6 bases). CDR1 SQVTM and CDR2 ANQGSEA come from the germline V gene. This CDR3 region has 13 residues. The germline V and J ends were trimmed by 4 bases and 0 bases, with 9 bases remaining between them. CDR3 in amino acids: CSVVDSMNTEAFF. CDR3 bases: TGCAGCGTTGTGGACAGCATGAACACTGAAGCTTTCTTT. Variable domain in full (rest from reference TRBV29-1 and TRBJ1-1): SAVISQKPSRDICQRGTSLTIQCQVDSQVTMMFWYRQQPGQSLTLIATANQGSEATYESGFVIDKFPISRPNLTFSTLTVSNMSPEDSSIYLCSVVDSMNTEAFFGQGTRLTVV.

The chain has TRBV7-2 and TRBJ2-7, with TRBD1 as a possible D gene (6 bases). This CDR3 region has 13 residues. Germline lookup yields CDR1 SGHTA and CDR2 FQGNSA. V lost 4 bases, J lost 12 bases, and 19 bases lay in between. CDR3 region: CASSSGQLRGGYF. DNA for the CDR3: TGTGCCAGCAGCTCTGGACAGCTTCGCGGTGGGTACTTC.

The J gene is TRBJ2-7, the V gene TRBV27; D not resolved. The V end was cut by 5 bases, the J end by 3 bases, with 23 bases between. The CDR3 consists of 17 residues. Germline assignment: CDR1 MNHEY and CDR2 SMNVEV (reference sequence). The CDR3 loop is CASSLYPGFGPGYEQYF. In nucleotides, the CDR3 is TGTGCCAGCAGTCTTTACCCGGGTTTTGGGCCGGGCTACGAGCAGTACTTC.

The V and J genes are TRBV7-3 and TRBJ1-1, with D uncertain. There are 14 residues in the CDR3. V lost 2 bases and J 4 bases, leaving 11 bases between the germline ends. CDR1 SGHTA and CDR2 FQGTGA come from the germline V gene. The CDR3 DNA reads as TGTGCCAGCAGCTTATGGGGAATCGGCACTGAAGCTTTCTTT. Encoded protein: CASSLWGIGTEAFF.

V and J are TRBV2 and TRBJ2-1; the match to TRBD2 covers 8 bases. J gave up 3 bases and V 4 bases, and 5 bases lay outside the gene matches. CDR3 size: 15 residues. Germline V CDR1 and CDR2: SNHLY, FYNNEI. CDR3 sequence reads: CASSAFGTSYNEQFF. The CDR3, as DNA: TGTGCCAGCAGTGCTTTTGGGACTAGCTACAATGAGCAGTTCTTC.

The CDR3 protein is CASSPPGSRETQYF. The CDR3 nucleotides are TGTGCCAGCTCACCACCAGGGAGTAGGGAGACCCAGTACTTC. This chain joins TRBV18 and TRBJ2-5, with D tentatively TRBD2 (5 bases). Trimming took 0 bases from V and 5 from J, leaving 10 bases between them. Germline V gene sequence: CDR1 KGHSH, CDR2 LQKENI. The CDR3 totals 14 residues.

In this sample, this clone is medium-sized. The chain employs TRBV30 and TRBJ1-1; 7 nucleotides line up with TRBD1. Unmatched junction bases numbered 2, after V lost 4 bases and J lost 3 bases. Germline V lookup: CDR1 GTSNPN, CDR2 SVGIG (reference sequence). The CDR3 extends over 12 amino acids. CDR3 amino acids: CAWNRGYTEAFF. CDR3 nucleotide sequence: TGTGCCTGGAACAGGGGCTACACTGAAGCTTTCTTT.

V and J are TRBV27 and TRBJ2-3; tentative D call: TRBD2 (6 bases). Germline V lookup: CDR1 MNHEY, CDR2 SMNVEV (reference sequence). This CDR3 has 15 residues. The V and J ends lost 2 bases and 4 bases respectively, with 13 bases between them. CDR3 sequence: CASSLGGFASDTQYF. Written as DNA, the CDR3 is TGTGCCAGCAGTTTAGGAGGGTTTGCGTCAGATACGCAGTATTTT.

This chain uses TRBV5-1 with TRBJ2-2, with D unresolved. The V gene lost 3 bases and the J gene lost 4 bases, with 10 bases spanning the gap. The germline CDR1 and CDR2 sequences are SGHRS and YFSETQ. CDR3 size: 14 residues. As DNA, the CDR3 is TGCGCCAGCAGCTCGGGCTGGGGCACCGGGGAGCTGTTTTTT. Amino acids: CASSSGWGTGELFF. Full variable domain (rest looked up from reference TRBV5-1 and TRBJ2-2): KAGVTQTPRYLIKTRGQQVTLSCSPISGHRSVSWYQQTPGQGLQFLFEYFSETQRNKGNFPGRFSGRQFSNSRSEMNVSTLELGDSALYLCASSSGWGTGELFFGEGSRLTVL.

The J gene is TRBJ2-2, the V gene TRBV7-8; 10 nucleotides align to TRBD1. CDR3 length: 17 amino acids. V lost 4 bases to trimming and J lost 5 bases; unmatched junction nucleotides: 10. Germline V gives CDR1 SGHVS, CDR2 FQNEAQ. The CDR3 DNA follows: TGTGCCAGCAGCTCCCGGGACAGGGGATACACTACCGGGGAGCTGTTTTTT. It is translated as CASSSRDRGYTTGELFF. Looking up the rest from reference TRBV7-8 and TRBJ2-2 gives the full variable domain: GAGVSQSPRYKVAKRGQDVALRCDPISGHVSLFWYQQALGQGPEFLTYFQNEAQLDKSGLPSDRFFAERPEGSVSTLKIQRTQQEDSAVYLCASSSRDRGYTTGELFFGEGSRLTVL.

The rearrangement uses TRBV18 and TRBJ2-2; D uncertain. With 4 bases removed from V and 3 bases from J, the gap between germline ends came to 9 bases. The V gene's germline CDR1 is KGHSH and CDR2 LQKENI. The CDR3 is 14 residues long. The CDR3 spells CASSRQVDTGELFF. CDR3 nucleotides: TGTGCCAGCTCACGGCAGGTTGACACCGGGGAGCTGTTTTTT.

The CDR3 DNA is TGTGCCAGCAGCATAGGACAGGGGAACACTGAAGCTTTCTTT. This encodes CASSIGQGNTEAFF. J is TRBJ1-1 and V is TRBV11-3; 8 nucleotides align to TRBD1. The J segment lost 1 base and the V segment lost 5 bases, leaving 3 bases of the junction unmatched. Germline V gives CDR1 SGHNT, CDR2 YENEEA. There are 14 residues in the CDR3.

The chain employs TRBV2 and TRBJ2-5, with 9 positions matching TRBD2. CDR1 SNHLY and CDR2 FYNNEI come from the germline V gene. Unmatched junction bases numbered 3, after V lost 8 bases and J lost 5 bases. This CDR3 contains 12 residues. DNA of the CDR3: TGTGCCAGCCTAGCGGGGATGGAGACCCAGTACTTC. Its translation is CASLAGMETQYF.

The rearrangement links TRBV15 to TRBJ1-4; D might be TRBD1 (5 bases). The ends were cut back, 0 bases at V and 7 bases at J, with 12 bases in the middle. The CDR3 length is 15 residues. CDR1 LNHNV and CDR2 YYDKDF come from the germline V gene (reference sequence). CDR3 bases: TGTGCCACCAGCAGAGAGGGACTAGGTGGTGAAAAACTGTTTTTT. It translates to CATSREGLGGEKLFF.

This clone is labeled medium-sized. The chain combines TRBV11-2 with TRBJ2-7; TRBD1 might be the D (5 bases). The CDR3 extends over 14 amino acids. The ends were cut back, 5 bases at V and 3 bases at J, with 14 bases in the middle. CDR1 and CDR2 (germline): SGHAT, FQNNGV. The CDR3 is CASSPHPTDYEQYF. The CDR3 region has the DNA TGTGCCAGCAGCCCCCACCCGACAGACTACGAGCAGTACTTC.

The chain joins TRBV19 to TRBJ1-4; no clear D. Trimming stripped 3 bases from V and 6 bases from J, with 14 bases between. Germline V CDR1 and CDR2: LNHDA, SQIVND (reference sequence). The CDR3 totals 15 residues. The CDR3 reads CASSILLGRHEKLFF. For the CDR3, the DNA is TGTGCCAGTAGTATTCTGTTAGGACGGCATGAAAAACTGTTTTTT.

The genes are TRBV11-2 and TRBJ2-1, with a weak D call TRBD2 (5 bases). The CDR3 loop spans 15 amino acids. The V end was cut by 4 bases, the J end by 6 bases, with 16 bases between. Germline-derived CDR1 and CDR2 are SGHAT and FQNNGV. This CDR3 reads CASSSGSGRVNEQFF. For the CDR3, the DNA is TGTGCCAGCAGCTCGGGTTCGGGAAGGGTCAATGAGCAGTTCTTC.

This clone has only a few counts. This chain joins TRBV30 and TRBJ1-5; perhaps TRBD1 as D (5 bases). The V gene lost 2 bases and the J gene lost 5 bases, with 10 bases spanning the gap. Germline values: CDR1 GTSNPN, CDR2 SVGIG (reference sequence). This CDR3 comprises 13 residues. The CDR3 region is CAWSQGIHQPQHF. CDR3 in DNA: TGTGCCTGGAGTCAGGGAATTCATCAGCCCCAGCATTTT.